This record covers a single T cell receptor (beta chain). The source of the sample is a study of blood T cell repertoires in COVID-19. CDR1 and CDR2 (germline): KGHSH, LQKENI. V was cut by 3 bases and J by 8 bases, with 14 bases left in between. The CDR3 consists of 14 residues. TCRdb's copy holds only in-frame clones and misses some; the assay was immunoSEQ multiplex PCR. The table shows approximately 77,000 clones, with around 80% occurring only once. V and J are TRBV18 and TRBJ2-4, with D maybe TRBD1 (6 bases). What was sequenced was peripheral blood. The clonotype comes from a woman between 55 and 75 years old with acute or convalescent COVID-19. The DNA of the CDR3 is TGTGCCAGCTCACCGCGCAACAGGGCAGACATTCAGTACTTC. Translated: CASSPRNRADIQYF.